Each of the 6 T cell receptor beta chains below was sequenced from the same sample in a study of cytomegalovirus exposure and HLA in healthy donors (dated by TCRdb to the late 2010s). The library was built by means of the immunoSEQ multiplex PCR assay. For the multiplex PCR, a mixture combining 60 forward primers for TCR Vbeta segments and 13 reverse primers for TCR Jbeta segments was used. In its TCRdb copy, this immuneACCESS table keeps in-frame sequences only and misses some clones. Where compared with another copy, unresolved V genes explain less than half of these, and the others have no known cause. For this sample there are some 100,000 clones; roughly 79% appear just once. The ten largest make up 1.5% to 2% of the sample. The specimen was PBMCs. All receptors come from a woman aged 40 to 50 in good health and CMV-seronegative.

This clone appeared a few times. V and J are TRBV11-2 and TRBJ2-7; D gene unclear. Germline V gene lookup returns CDR1 SGHAT and CDR2 FQNNGV. V lost 2 bases and J lost 5, with 7 bases in between. The CDR3 has 12 amino acids. CDR3 bases: TGTGCCAGCAGCTTAACCTATGACGAGCAGTACTTC. Protein: CASSLTYDEQYF.

This clone appeared once. V is TRBV6-6 and J is TRBJ1-1, with a weak D call TRBD1 (6 bases). The germline V and J ends were trimmed by 0 bases and 1 base, with 9 bases remaining between them. Germline CDR1 is MNHNY and CDR2 is SVGAGI (reference sequence). This CDR3 region has 15 residues. The CDR3 reads CASSYSGTPNTEAFF. The CDR3 DNA follows: TGTGCCAGCAGTTACTCCGGGACACCGAACACTGAAGCTTTCTTT.

This clone was seen a few times. This chain joins TRBV29-1 and TRBJ1-5, with 8 bases identical to TRBD1. The CDR3 consists of 14 residues. The germline V gene encodes CDR1 SQVTM and CDR2 ANQGSEA. V was pared by 0 bases and J by 2 bases, with 0 bases of the junction left unmatched. For the CDR3, the DNA is TGCAGCGTTGAAGAGACAGGGGGCAATCAGCCCCAGCATTTT. Protein: CSVEETGGNQPQHF.

The chain has TRBV7-2 and TRBJ2-7, with TRBD1 matching 7 bases. J was trimmed by 3 bases and V by 0 bases; bases with no gene match: 5. There are 15 residues in the CDR3. Germline-derived CDR1 and CDR2 are SGHTA and FQGNSA. DNA of the CDR3: TGTGCCAGCAGCTTAGCATTAGGGACAGACTACGAGCAGTACTTC. Amino acids: CASSLALGTDYEQYF.

The chain is built from TRBV29-1 and TRBJ2-7; 7 bases match TRBD1. Germline lookup yields CDR1 SQVTM and CDR2 ANQGSEA. The CDR3 length is 15 residues. The junction had 17 bases not matched to a gene; V was cut back by 7 bases and J by 5 bases. CDR3 region: CSATKRAGGRDEQYF. CDR3 coding DNA: TGCAGCGCTACGAAGCGAGCAGGGGGTAGGGACGAGCAGTACTTC.

The chain employs TRBV5-6 and TRBJ2-1; D uncertain. The V end was cut by 0 bases, the J end by 4 bases, with 8 bases between. The V gene's germline CDR1 is SGHDT and CDR2 YYEEEE. There are 14 residues in the CDR3. The DNA of the CDR3 is TGTGCCAGCAGCTTGGGGGCCTCGTACAATGAGCAGTTCTTC. It yields the protein CASSLGASYNEQFF.